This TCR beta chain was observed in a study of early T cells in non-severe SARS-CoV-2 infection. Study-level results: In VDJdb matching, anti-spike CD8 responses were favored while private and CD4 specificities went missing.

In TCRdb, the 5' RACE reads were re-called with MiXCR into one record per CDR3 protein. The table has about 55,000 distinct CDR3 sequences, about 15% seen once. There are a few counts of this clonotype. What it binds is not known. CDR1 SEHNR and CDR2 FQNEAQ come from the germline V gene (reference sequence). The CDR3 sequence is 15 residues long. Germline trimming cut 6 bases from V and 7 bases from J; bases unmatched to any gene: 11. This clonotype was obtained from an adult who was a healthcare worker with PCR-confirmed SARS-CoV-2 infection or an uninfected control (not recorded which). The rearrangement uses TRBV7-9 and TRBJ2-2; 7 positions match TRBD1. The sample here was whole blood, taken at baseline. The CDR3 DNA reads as TGTGCCAGCAGTTTCGACAGGGTTGGGTTCGGGGAGCTGTTTTTT. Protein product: CASSFDRVGFGELFF.